Listed below are T cell receptor beta chains from one sample, sequenced in a study of blood T cell repertoires in COVID-19. The repertoire was sequenced with immunoSEQ multiplex PCR; TCRdb's copy has only in-frame clones and lacks some. The sample carries about 360,000 clones, around 84% recorded once. The source material was peripheral blood. These receptors were obtained from a human donor with acute or convalescent COVID-19. The donor label of this sample is uncertain. The CDR3 runs from the conserved cysteine through the conserved F or W. The D gene is left open where the match is weak. Size is stated for part of the rows, as once, few or many counts, or as a class when the clone is expanded.

abundance	v_gene	j_gene	d_gene	CDR3nt	CDR3aa
.	TRBV19	TRBJ2-5	.	TGTGCCAGTAGCTACGACAGTGAGCAAGAGACCCAGTACTTC	CASSYDSEQETQYF
few	TRBV19	TRBJ1-1	.	TGTGCCAGTAGTCCCGGGGGGGCTGGAGGCACTGAAGCTTTCTTT	CASSPGGAGGTEAFF
.	TRBV3-1/TRBV3-2	TRBJ2-7	.	TGTGCCAGCAGCCAAGCGGTTAGCGCCCCCTCCTACGAGCAGTACTTC	CASSQAVSAPSYEQYF
.	TRBV7-8	TRBJ2-3	.	TGTGCCAGCAGCCCCCGGGTGACCAGCACAGATACGCAGTATTTT	CASSPRVTSTDTQYF
.	TRBV28	TRBJ1-1	.	TGTGCCAGCAGTTTCAGGGGCAAAATGAACACTGAAGCTTTCTTT	CASSFRGKMNTEAFF
once	TRBV18	TRBJ2-1	.	TGTGCCAGCTCACCGGTTGGGGCCAATGAGCAGTTCTTC	CASSPVGANEQFF
.	TRBV10-3	TRBJ1-5	.	TGTGCCATCAAGGAAGGAACAGGCCGTGATCAGCCCCAGCATTTT	CAIKEGTGRDQPQHF
.	TRBV6-5	TRBJ1-1	TRBD1	TGTGCCAGCACTAAGGACAGGGGGCGTATCACTGAAGCTTTCTTT	CASTKDRGRITEAFF
.	TRBV3-1/TRBV3-2	TRBJ1-2	.	TGTGCCAGCAGTCAGACAGACTTTAACTATGGCTACACCTTC	CASSQTDFNYGYTF
.	TRBV18	TRBJ1-1	TRBD1	TGTGCCAGCTCACCACGGACAGGGGATGAAGCTTTCTTT	CASSPRTGDEAFF
.	TRBV18	TRBJ2-6	TRBD2	TGTGCCAGCTCACCACTAGCGGGGGGTGACACTGGGGCCAACGTCCTGACTTTC	CASSPLAGGDTGANVLTF
few	TRBV15	TRBJ2-7	.	TGTGCCACCAGCAGAGACACCCTCCCAGGGCCTTACGAGCAGTACTTC	CATSRDTLPGPYEQYF
few	TRBV30	TRBJ1-5	TRBD1	TGTGCCTGGAGTCCCACAGGGGGCGTCCATCAGCCCCAGCATTTT	CAWSPTGGVHQPQHF
.	TRBV27	TRBJ1-5	TRBD1	TGTGCCACCTCCATTTCAAGGGGGCATCAGCCCCAGCATTTT	CATSISRGHQPQHF
.	TRBV11-2	TRBJ2-7	.	TGTGCCAGCAGCTTAGTAGGTGGGTCGGGCGAGCAGTACTTC	CASSLVGGSGEQYF
once	TRBV30	TRBJ1-4	TRBD1	TGTGCCTGGAGGGGAACCGGGACAGGCACAGAAAAACTGTTTTTT	CAWRGTGTGTEKLFF
.	TRBV2	TRBJ2-7	TRBD1	TGTGCCAGCAGTCGGACAGGGGTTAACGAGCAGTACTTC	CASSRTGVNEQYF
.	TRBV30	TRBJ2-7	.	TGTGCCTGGAGAGAGTTTCCCTACGAGCAGTACTTC	CAWREFPYEQYF
.	TRBV27	TRBJ1-5	TRBD1	TGTGCCAGCAGTTCCCGGTTTGCTCGGACAGGGAGCCTGAGCAATCAGCCCCAGCATTTT	CASSSRFARTGSLSNQPQHF
.	TRBV12-3/TRBV12-4	TRBJ2-3	.	TGTGCCAGCAGTTTAGGAGAGAATACGCAGTATTTT	CASSLGENTQYF
.	TRBV30	TRBJ1-1	.	TGTGCCTGGAGTTACAGGGCGGTGAACACTGAAGCTTTCTTT	CAWSYRAVNTEAFF
few	TRBV5-5	TRBJ1-1	.	TGTGCCAGCAGCTTGGTGACAGGGAACACTGAAGCTTTCTTT	CASSLVTGNTEAFF
.	TRBV30	TRBJ1-2	.	TGTGCCTGGAAGGAGACCTGGCCCTCCTATGGCTACACCTTC	CAWKETWPSYGYTF
.	TRBV30	TRBJ1-2	.	TGTGCCTGGAGTCAACAGGGTCGGAACTATGGCTACACCTTC	CAWSQQGRNYGYTF
.	TRBV6-5	TRBJ2-3	.	TGTGCCAGCAGTAGCACTATCTACACAGATACGCAGTATTTT	CASSSTIYTDTQYF
many	TRBV6-5	TRBJ1-5	.	TGTGCCAGTATGGGGGGGACTAATCAGCCCCAGCATTTT	CASMGGTNQPQHF
once	TRBV28	TRBJ1-2	.	TGTGCCAGCAGCGATCGGGGCTACACCTTC	CASSDRGYTF
.	TRBV7-8	TRBJ1-1	.	TGTGCCAGCAGCTTGGGACACAACACTGAAGCTTTCTTT	CASSLGHNTEAFF